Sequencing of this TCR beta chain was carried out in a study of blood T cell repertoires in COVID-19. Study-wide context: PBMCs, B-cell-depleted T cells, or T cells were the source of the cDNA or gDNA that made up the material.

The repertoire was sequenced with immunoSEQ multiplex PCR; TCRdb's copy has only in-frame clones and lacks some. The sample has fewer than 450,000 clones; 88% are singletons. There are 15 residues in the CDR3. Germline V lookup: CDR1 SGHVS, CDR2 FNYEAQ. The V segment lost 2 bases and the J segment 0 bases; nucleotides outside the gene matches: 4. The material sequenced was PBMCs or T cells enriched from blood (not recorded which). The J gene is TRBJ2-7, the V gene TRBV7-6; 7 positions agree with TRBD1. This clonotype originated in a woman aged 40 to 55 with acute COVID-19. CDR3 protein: CASSLRTGPSYEQYF. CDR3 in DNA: TGTGCCAGCAGCTTAAGGACAGGACCCTCCTACGAGCAGTACTTC.